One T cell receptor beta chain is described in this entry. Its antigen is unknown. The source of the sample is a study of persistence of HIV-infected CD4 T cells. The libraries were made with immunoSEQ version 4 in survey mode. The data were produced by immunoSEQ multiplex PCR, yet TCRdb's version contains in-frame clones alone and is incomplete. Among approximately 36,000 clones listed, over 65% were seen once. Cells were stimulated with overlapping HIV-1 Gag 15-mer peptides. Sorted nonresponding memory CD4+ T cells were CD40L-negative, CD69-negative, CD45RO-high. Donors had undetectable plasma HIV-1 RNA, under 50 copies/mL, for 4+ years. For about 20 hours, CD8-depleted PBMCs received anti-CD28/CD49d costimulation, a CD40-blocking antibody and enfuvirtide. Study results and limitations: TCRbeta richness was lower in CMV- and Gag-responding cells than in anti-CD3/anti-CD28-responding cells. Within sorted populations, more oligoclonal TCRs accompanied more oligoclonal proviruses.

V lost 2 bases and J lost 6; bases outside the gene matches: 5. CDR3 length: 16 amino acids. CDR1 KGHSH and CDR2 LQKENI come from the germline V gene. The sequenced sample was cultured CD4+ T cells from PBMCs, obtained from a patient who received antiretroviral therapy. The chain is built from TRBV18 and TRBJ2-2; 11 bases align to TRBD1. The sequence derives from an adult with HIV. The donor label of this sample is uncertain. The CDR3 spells CASSPILGQGAGELFF. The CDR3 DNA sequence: TGTGCCAGCTCACCAATTCTGGGACAGGGGGCCGGGGAGCTGTTTTTT.